Included here is one T cell receptor beta chain sequence, with context. A read error may explain this, as a much larger clone is one base away. The sample comes from a study of blood T cell repertoires in COVID-19. The assay was immunoSEQ multiplex PCR, and TCRdb's table has in-frame clones only and misses some. The sample includes some 200,000 clones, more than 75% seen only once; the top ten take roughly 5.1%. Trimming cost V 5 bases and J 2 bases; bases outside gene matches: 3. This CDR3 region has 14 residues. Germline CDR1 MDHEN, CDR2 SYDVKM. The receptor was isolated from a woman between 70 and 85 years old with COVID-19, enrolled during active disease. What was sequenced was peripheral blood. The chain combines TRBV28 with TRBJ1-5, with 7 bases aligning to TRBD1. CDR3 sequence reads: CASSTGAGNQPQHF. DNA for the CDR3: TGTGCCAGCAGTACAGGGGCCGGCAATCAGCCCCAGCATTTT.